This TCR beta chain was sequenced in a study of immune cell composition in non-small cell lung cancer. Broader study findings: About 75% of squamous and about 31% of adenocarcinoma cases had tumour-associated clones >0.5%.

Here immunoSEQ multiplex PCR was the method, and the copy in TCRdb shows in-frame clones only, minus some. Of thousands of clones in the sample, around 79% are singletons; the top ten hold under 9.5%. Unmatched junction bases numbered 7, after V lost 9 bases and J lost 3 bases. The germline CDR1 and CDR2 sequences are SEHNR and FQNEAQ (reference sequence). There are 14 residues in the CDR3. Worth noting for this clone: Its antigen is still unknown.

The chain is built from TRBV7-9 and TRBJ2-1; 8 bases line up with TRBD1. This TCR came from a human donor with non-small cell lung cancer. The sequencing sample was made of lung tumor tissue. The CDR3 DNA follows: TGTGCCAGTGGAGACAGGGGCGTCTACAATGAGCAGTTCTTC. Amino acid sequence: CASGDRGVYNEQFF.